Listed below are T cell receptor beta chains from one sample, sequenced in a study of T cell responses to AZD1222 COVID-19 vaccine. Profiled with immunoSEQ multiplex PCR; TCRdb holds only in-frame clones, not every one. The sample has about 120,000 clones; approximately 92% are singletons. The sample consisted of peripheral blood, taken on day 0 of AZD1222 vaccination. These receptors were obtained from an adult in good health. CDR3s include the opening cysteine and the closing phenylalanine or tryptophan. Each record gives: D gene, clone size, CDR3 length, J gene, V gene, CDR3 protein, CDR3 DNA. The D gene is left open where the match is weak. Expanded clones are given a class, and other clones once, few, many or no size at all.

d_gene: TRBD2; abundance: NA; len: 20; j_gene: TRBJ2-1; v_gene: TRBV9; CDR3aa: CASSPTGPRTSGAPYNEQFF; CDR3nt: TGTGCCAGCAGCCCGACGGGGCCGAGGACTAGCGGGGCCCCTTACAATGAGCAGTTCTTC
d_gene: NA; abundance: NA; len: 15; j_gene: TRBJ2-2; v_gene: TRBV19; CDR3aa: CASTLRGNSVGELFF; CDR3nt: TGTGCCAGTACCCTAAGGGGAAACTCGGTCGGGGAGCTGTTTTTT
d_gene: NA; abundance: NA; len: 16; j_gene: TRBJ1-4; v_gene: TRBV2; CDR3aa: CASSEQRRTLEEKLFF; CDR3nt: TGTGCCAGCAGTGAACAAAGAAGGACCTTGGAGGAAAAACTGTTTTTT
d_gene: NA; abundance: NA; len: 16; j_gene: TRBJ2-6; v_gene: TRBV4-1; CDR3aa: CASSQPLRSGANVLTF; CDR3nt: TGCGCCAGCAGCCAACCGCTCCGCTCTGGGGCCAACGTCCTGACTTTC
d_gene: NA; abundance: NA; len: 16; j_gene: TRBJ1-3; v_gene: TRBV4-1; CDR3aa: CASSQLTGSPGNTIYF; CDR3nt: TGCGCCAGCAGCCAACTTACAGGGTCGCCTGGAAACACCATATATTTT
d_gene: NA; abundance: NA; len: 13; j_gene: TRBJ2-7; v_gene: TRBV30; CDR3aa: CAWSRGTYGEQYF; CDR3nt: TGTGCCTGGAGCCGGGGGACCTACGGCGAGCAGTACTTC
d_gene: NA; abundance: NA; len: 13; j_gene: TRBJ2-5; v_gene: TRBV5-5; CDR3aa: CASRGDLQETQYF; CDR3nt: TGTGCCAGCAGGGGAGACCTCCAAGAGACCCAGTACTTC
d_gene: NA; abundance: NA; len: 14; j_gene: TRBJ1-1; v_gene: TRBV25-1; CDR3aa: CASSEWGKNTEAFF; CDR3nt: TGTGCCAGCAGTGAATGGGGCAAGAACACTGAAGCTTTCTTT
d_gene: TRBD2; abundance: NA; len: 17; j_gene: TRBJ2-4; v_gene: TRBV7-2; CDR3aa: CASSQTAGGPGKAIQYF; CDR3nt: TGTGCCAGCAGCCAGACCGCGGGGGGGCCTGGGAAAGCCATTCAGTACTTC
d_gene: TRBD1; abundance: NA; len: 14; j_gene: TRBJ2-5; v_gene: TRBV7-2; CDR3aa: CASSVNRGRETQYF; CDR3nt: TGTGCCAGCAGCGTAAACAGGGGGCGGGAGACCCAGTACTTC
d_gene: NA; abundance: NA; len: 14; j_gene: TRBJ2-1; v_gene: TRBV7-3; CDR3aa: CASNSAPGRDEQFF; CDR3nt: TGTGCCAGCAATAGCGCCCCCGGTAGGGATGAGCAGTTCTTC
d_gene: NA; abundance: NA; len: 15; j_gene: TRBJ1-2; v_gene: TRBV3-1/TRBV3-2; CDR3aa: CASSQEVRANYGYTF; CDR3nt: TGTGCCAGCAGCCAAGAGGTAAGGGCTAACTATGGCTACACCTTC
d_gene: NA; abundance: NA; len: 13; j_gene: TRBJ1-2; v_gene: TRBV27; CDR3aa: CASRAGRTGGYTF; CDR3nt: TGTGCCAGCAGGGCCGGGAGGACCGGGGGCTACACCTTC
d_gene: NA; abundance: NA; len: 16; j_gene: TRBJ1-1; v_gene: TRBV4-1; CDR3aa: CASSQDRGPMNTEAFF; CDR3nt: TGCGCCAGCAGCCAAGATCGGGGACCGATGAACACTGAAGCTTTCTTT
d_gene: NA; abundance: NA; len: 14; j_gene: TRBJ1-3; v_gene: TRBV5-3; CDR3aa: CARSFEGLGNTIYF; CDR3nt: TGTGCCAGAAGCTTTGAGGGGCTTGGAAACACCATATATTTT
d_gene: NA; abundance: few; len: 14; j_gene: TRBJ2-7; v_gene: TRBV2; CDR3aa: CASSDTVLSYEQYF; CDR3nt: TGTGCCAGCAGTGATACAGTATTAAGCTACGAGCAGTACTTC
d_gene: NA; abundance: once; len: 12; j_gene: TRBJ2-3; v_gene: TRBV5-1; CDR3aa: CASSLDSITQYF; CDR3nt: TGCGCCAGCAGCTTGGACTCCATTACGCAGTATTTT
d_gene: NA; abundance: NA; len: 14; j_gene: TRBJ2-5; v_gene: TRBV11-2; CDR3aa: CATDTGQGRETQYF; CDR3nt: TGTGCCACCGATACGGGGCAGGGAAGAGAGACCCAGTACTTC
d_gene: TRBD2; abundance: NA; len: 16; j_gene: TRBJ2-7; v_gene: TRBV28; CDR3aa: CASSLPLAGNLYEQYF; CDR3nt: TGTGCCAGCAGTTTGCCCTTAGCGGGGAACCTCTACGAGCAGTACTTC
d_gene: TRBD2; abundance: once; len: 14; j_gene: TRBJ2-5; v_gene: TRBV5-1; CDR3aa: CASSLIAGEETQYF; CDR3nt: TGCGCCAGCAGCCTGATAGCGGGAGAAGAGACCCAGTACTTC
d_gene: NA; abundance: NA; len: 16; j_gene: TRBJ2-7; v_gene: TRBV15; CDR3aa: CATSSRSGQFSYEQYF; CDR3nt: TGTGCCACCAGCAGCCGCTCGGGGCAGTTCTCCTACGAGCAGTACTTC
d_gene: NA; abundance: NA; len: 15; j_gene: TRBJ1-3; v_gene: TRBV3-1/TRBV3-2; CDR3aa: CASSPGWGSGNTIYF; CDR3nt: TGTGCCAGCAGCCCAGGGTGGGGCTCTGGAAACACCATATATTTT
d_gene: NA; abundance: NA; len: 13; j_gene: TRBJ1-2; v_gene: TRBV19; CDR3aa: CASTGGRLYGYTF; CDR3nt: TGTGCCAGTACGGGGGGGCGGCTCTATGGCTACACCTTC
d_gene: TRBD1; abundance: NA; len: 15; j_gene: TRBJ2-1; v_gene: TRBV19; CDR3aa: CASSPDRSSYNEQFF; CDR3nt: TGTGCCAGTAGTCCGGACAGGAGCTCCTACAATGAGCAGTTCTTC
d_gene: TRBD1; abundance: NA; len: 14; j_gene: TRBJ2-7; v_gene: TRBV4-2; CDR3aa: CASSHGDRVDEQYF; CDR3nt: TGTGCCAGCAGCCACGGGGACAGGGTGGATGAGCAGTACTTC
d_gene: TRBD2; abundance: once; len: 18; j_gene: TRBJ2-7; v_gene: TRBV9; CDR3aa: CASSVGRVAGGPLAEQYF; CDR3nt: TGTGCCAGCAGCGTAGGGCGCGTAGCGGGGGGGCCGCTCGCCGAGCAGTACTTC
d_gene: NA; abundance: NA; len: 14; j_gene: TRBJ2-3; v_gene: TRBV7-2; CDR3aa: CASSLAQAPDTQYF; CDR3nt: TGTGCCAGCAGCTTAGCCCAAGCCCCAGATACGCAGTATTTT
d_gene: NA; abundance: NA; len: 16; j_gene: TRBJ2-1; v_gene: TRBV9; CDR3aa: CASSVGPGLLSNEQFF; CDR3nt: TGTGCCAGCAGCGTAGGCCCCGGACTCCTAAGCAATGAGCAGTTCTTC
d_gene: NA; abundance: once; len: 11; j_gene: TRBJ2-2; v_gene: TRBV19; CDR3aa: CASSPAGELFF; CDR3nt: TGTGCCAGTTCTCCGGCCGGGGAGCTGTTTTTT
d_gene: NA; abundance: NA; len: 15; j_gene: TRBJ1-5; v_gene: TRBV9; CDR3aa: CASSVVADPNQPQHF; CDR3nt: TGTGCCAGCAGCGTAGTCGCGGACCCCAATCAGCCCCAGCATTTT
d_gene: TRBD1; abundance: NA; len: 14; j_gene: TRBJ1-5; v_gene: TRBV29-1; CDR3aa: CSVGGQGVDQPQHF; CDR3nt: TGCAGCGTCGGAGGACAGGGGGTCGATCAGCCCCAGCATTTT
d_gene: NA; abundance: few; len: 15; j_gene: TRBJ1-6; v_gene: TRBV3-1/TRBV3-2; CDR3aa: CASSPSLGHNSPLHF; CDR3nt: TGTGCCAGCAGCCCCTCATTGGGTCATAATTCACCCCTCCACTTT
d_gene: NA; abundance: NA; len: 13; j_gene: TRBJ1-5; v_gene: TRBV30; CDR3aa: CAWSTGVNQPQHF; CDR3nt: TGTGCCTGGAGTACTGGGGTCAATCAGCCCCAGCATTTT
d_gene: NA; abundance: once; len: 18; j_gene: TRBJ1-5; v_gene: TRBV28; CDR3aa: CASSFPSGRLTGDQPQHF; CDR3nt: TGTGCCAGCAGTTTTCCCTCGGGACGGCTAACAGGTGATCAGCCCCAGCATTTT
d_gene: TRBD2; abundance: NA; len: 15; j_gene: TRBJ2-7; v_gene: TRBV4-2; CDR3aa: CASSPTSGSSYEQYF; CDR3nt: TGTGCCAGCAGCCCCACTAGCGGGAGCTCCTACGAGCAGTACTTC
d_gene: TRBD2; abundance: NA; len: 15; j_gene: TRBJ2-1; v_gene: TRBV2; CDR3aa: CASRATSGKYNEQFF; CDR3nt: TGTGCCAGCAGGGCGACTAGCGGGAAATACAATGAGCAGTTCTTC
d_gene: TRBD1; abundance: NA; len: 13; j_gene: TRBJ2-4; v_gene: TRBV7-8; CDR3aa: CASSRTGKNIQYF; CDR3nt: TGTGCCAGCAGCAGGACAGGAAAAAACATTCAGTACTTC
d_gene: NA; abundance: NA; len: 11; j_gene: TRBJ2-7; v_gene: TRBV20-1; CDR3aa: CSARETYEQYF; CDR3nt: TGCAGTGCTAGGGAAACCTACGAGCAGTACTTC